This T cell receptor beta chain was sequenced in a study of identical twins. As regards this clonotype: Its matching antigen is unknown.

Regarding the study as a whole: Partial confounding of zero-insertion analyses by invariant MAIT and iNKT cells was possible. Insertions were fewer in abundant cord blood beta clonotypes, whereas memory repertoires showed none of this pattern. Those out-of-frame alpha sequences shared by twins showed an excess of low generation probability.

This CDR3 has 13 residues. With 0 bases removed from V and 13 bases from J, the gap between germline ends came to 16 bases. Looked up from germline, CDR1 is DFQATT and CDR2 is SNEGSKA (reference sequence). MiXCR, applied by TCRdb to the 5' RACE reads, yields one record per CDR3 protein. The sample lists 200,000 to 250,000 distinct CDR3 sequences, around 6.8% occurring once. These data are also associated with another study on yellow fever vaccine responses in identical twins.

This clonotype was sampled from a woman aged 18-29 years in good health. J is TRBJ2-1 and V is TRBV20-1; the D is unclear. Sequencing input: memory (CD45RO+) T cells sorted from blood. The CDR3 DNA is TGCAGTGCTAGAGATCTGGTATCAGCCCACCAGTTCTTC. Its translation is CSARDLVSAHQFF.